This T cell receptor beta chain was identified in a study of T cell responses to AZD1222 COVID-19 vaccine (dated by TCRdb to the early 2020s). At the level of the whole study: AZD1222 recipients whose second dose came at about 4 weeks and those whose second dose came at about 12 weeks were combined into one group, since spike-specific TCR depth and breadth did not differ between the two schedules. Trial participants were enrolled into age subgroups of 18-55, 56-69 and 70-plus years, which contained around 150, 29 and 61 TCR-sequenced participants, respectively. TCR sequencing was performed for 230 to 250 trial participants, of whom 200 to 220 were given two doses of AZD1222 and approximately 25 were given two doses of MenACWY control vaccine. What the research found in general, with its limitations: The 56-69-year group was small, and its depth increase did not reach significance, likely because of low power. After two AZD1222 doses, both the breadth and the depth of spike-specific TCRs were significantly higher than at day 0 and than in MenACWY recipients. Participants were mostly white British, with more females than males. The authors suggested clonal diversity may have been underestimated. The whole spike protein was spanned by vaccine-associated CD4 TCRs, and dominant responses were seen in regions 160-218 and 743-854. Reportedly, almost half of the unique spike-specific TCRs recognized epitopes lying outside the regions that are mutated in the B.1.351 and B.1.1.7 variants. Only six AZD1222 recipients were SARS-CoV-2 seropositive at baseline, limiting conclusions about previously exposed vaccinees. Because no day 14 peak-response samples were available, repertoires were characterized only after the peak T cell response.

As for this clone: It lacks a known antigen. Qualities for individual bases were not recorded, and no much larger clone is one base off.

The time point tag for this specimen amounts to: baseline before first vaccination. Vaccinee samples were obtained from the UK trials COV001 and COV002, which included a single-blind randomized controlled phase 2/3 trial of AZD1222 (ChAdOx1 nCoV-19) in healthy adults. For TCRbeta chain sequencing, PBMC samples were collected from trial participants at day 0 and at day 28 after the second dose. The CDR3 goes from the cysteine to the phenylalanine over 16 residues. This entry keeps only the CDR3 DNA: 48 bases, framed from base 1. In the germline V gene, CDR1 corresponds to SGHDT and CDR2 to YYEEEE. Trimming accounts for 0 bases at V and 2 bases at J, while the number of junction bases matched to no gene is 6. The CDR3 regions of human TCRbeta chains were subjected to immunosequencing. The authors' analysis ran thus. Repertoire TCRs were checked for matches against a reference library of SARS-CoV-2-specific TCRs that had been generated using the MIRA antigen-specificity platform. Breadth meant the fraction of unique TCRs that were SARS-CoV-2-associated, whereas depth meant the fraction of total T cells that were SARS-CoV-2-associated. Using the MIRA data, each spike-specific TCR was assigned both to the spike region to which the TCR was reactive and to a CD4 or CD8 class. Log10-transformed breadth and depth values were compared by one-way ANOVA with Sidak's multiple comparisons tests. This is the immuneACCESS table as TCRdb keeps it, with only in-frame sequences that have V and J called. A part of the clones is gone; compared with another copy, unresolved V genes explain less than half, and the rest is unexplained. Clone size and the V and J calls come from that table; the DNA yielded D and trimming. The sample contains approximately 130,000 clones, approximately 90% of them found a single time. Approximately 1.6% of the sample lies in the top ten.

The V and J genes are TRBV5-6 and TRBJ2-3; TRBD2 agrees with 7 junctional bases. The specimen was peripheral blood, collected on day 0 of AZD1222 vaccination. The receptor's source is an adult in good health. DNA sequence: TGTGCCAGCAGCTTGGGCCTAGCGGTCACCACAGATACGCAGTATTTT. It specifies CASSLGLAVTTDTQYF.